A single sample gave rise to the 18 T cell receptor beta chains below, sequenced in a study of shared clonotypes between healthy human individuals. TCRdb keeps only in-frame clones here, not all; method: immunoSEQ multiplex PCR. This table has about 490,000 clones, more than 75% appearing once. Sequencing input: PBMCs. The origin of the receptors is a woman aged 40 to 50 in good health. Some clones in this sample may be carry-over from other donors' samples.

The V and J genes are TRBV7-9 and TRBJ2-5; D call uncertain. Germline V gene data show CDR1 as SEHNR and CDR2 as FQNEAQ (reference sequence). V dropped 1 base and J dropped 2 bases, with 8 bases sitting between them. The length of the CDR3 is 14 residues. The CDR3 DNA is TGTGCCAGCAGCTTAGAACTGTTACAAGAGACCCAGTACTTC. This encodes CASSLELLQETQYF.

This clone has only one observation. The identical CDR3 is also encoded by other nucleotide sequences in the sample. The chain uses TRBV28 and TRBJ2-5; D unresolved. This CDR3 is built from 12 residues. Looked up from germline, CDR1 is MDHEN and CDR2 is SYDVKM. V lost 2 bases, J lost 5 bases, and 6 bases lay in between. CDR3 residues: CASSLRRETQYF. The CDR3 coding sequence is TGTGCCAGCAGTTTAAGACGGGAGACCCAGTACTTC.

The chain recombines TRBV9 with TRBJ2-2, with TRBD2 matching over 12 bases. V lost 4 bases, J lost 7 bases, and 5 bases stayed unmatched. CDR3 size: 15 residues. Per the germline V gene, CDR1 is SGDLS and CDR2 is YYNGEE. The CDR3 DNA reads TGTGCCAGCAGCTTCAGACTAGCGGGAGACGGGGAGCTGTTTTTT. As protein: CASSFRLAGDGELFF.

In this sample, this clone turned up a few times. The chain recombines TRBV5-1 with TRBJ2-4; 12 bases match TRBD1. The CDR3 consists of 16 residues. V was pared by 1 base and J by 8 bases, with 7 bases of the junction left unmatched. CDR1 and CDR2 (germline): SGHRS, YFSETQ. In DNA, the CDR3 is TGCGCCAGCAGCTTGATGGGACAGGGGGCCGTTCACATTCAGTACTTC. It encodes CASSLMGQGAVHIQYF.

This clone has just one count. The chain joins TRBV28 to TRBJ1-1; D not certain. The CDR3 is 15 residues long. Germline-derived CDR1 and CDR2 are MDHEN and SYDVKM. Trimming left V 1 base short and J 1 base short, with 10 bases between. The CDR3 DNA follows: TGTGCCAGCAGTTTATACGCCCGCCCGAACACTGAAGCTTTCTTT. This codes for CASSLYARPNTEAFF.

This clone appeared once. This rearrangement joins TRBV19 to TRBJ1-2, with D unresolved. Trimming removed 1 base from V and 2 bases from J, with 8 bases in between. Germline V gene lookup returns CDR1 LNHDA and CDR2 SQIVND (reference sequence). The CDR3 covers 14 residues. The CDR3 coding sequence is TGTGCCAGTAGTATAGGCCACCTAAACTATGGCTACACCTTC. Amino acid sequence: CASSIGHLNYGYTF.

The CDR3 DNA follows: TGCGCCAGCAGCAGGATTTTTGGGGCTCCATACGAGCAGTACTTC. Its protein product is CASSRIFGAPYEQYF. This chain uses TRBV4-1 with TRBJ2-7; D possibly corresponds to TRBD1 (5 bases). This CDR3 is built from 15 residues. Trimming stripped 5 bases from V and 4 bases from J, with 18 bases between. CDR1 and CDR2 from the germline V gene are MGHRA and YSYEKL.

V is TRBV2 and J is TRBJ2-1; 13 bases map to TRBD2. Germline CDR1 reads SNHLY; CDR2 reads FYNNEI. This CDR3 comprises 17 residues. J gave up 7 bases and V 5 bases, and 11 bases lay outside the gene matches. CDR3 sequence: CASSYRTSGSSGNEQFF. CDR3 sequence (DNA): TGTGCCAGCAGTTACAGGACTAGCGGGAGTTCAGGGAATGAGCAGTTCTTC.

The table lists this clone with a count of one. The chain has TRBV5-4 and TRBJ1-1, with unresolved D. Trimming left V 0 bases short and J 5 bases short, with 17 bases between. Germline-derived CDR1 and CDR2 are SGHNT and YYREEE (reference sequence). The CDR3 extends over 16 amino acids. In DNA form, the CDR3 reads TGTGCCAGCAGCTTGGGAGGGATTGAGCCGAGGACTGAAGCTTTCTTT. Protein sequence: CASSLGGIEPRTEAFF.

V gene TRBV30 combines with J gene TRBJ2-1; D gene unclear. The CDR3 is made up of 14 amino acids. Germline CDR1 reads GTSNPN; CDR2 reads SVGIG (reference sequence). Trimming removed 2 bases at V and 5 bases at J, with 13 bases between. The CDR3 sequence is CAWSSYPQDNEQFF. CDR3 sequence (DNA): TGTGCCTGGAGTAGCTACCCTCAGGACAATGAGCAGTTCTTC.

V gene TRBV27 combines with J gene TRBJ2-5; either TRBD1 or TRBD2 may supply D (6 bases each). The assigned J gene may be wrong: the sequence end matches TRBJ2-7 better. This CDR3 comprises 14 residues. CDR1 is MNHEY, CDR2 SMNVEV, per germline (reference sequence). CDR3 protein: CASSPGGGTYEQYF. CDR3 sequence (DNA): TGTGCCAGCAGCCCCGGGGGCGGTACCTACGAGCAGTACTTC.

This sequence joins TRBV5-1 and TRBJ1-1; 9 bases are shared with TRBD1. The germline gives CDR1 SGHRS, CDR2 YFSETQ. With V trimmed by 0 bases and J by 5 bases, 5 bases remained unmatched. This CDR3 has 15 amino acids. The DNA for the CDR3 is TGCGCCAGCAGCTTGGGGGACAGGGACGATACTGAAGCTTTCTTT. Protein product: CASSLGDRDDTEAFF.

The V call is TRBV5-1, the J call TRBJ2-2; D is possibly TRBD2 (5 bases). This CDR3 has 15 residues. Trimming took off 0 bases at V and 4 bases at J, with 10 bases between the two ends. Germline V lookup: CDR1 SGHRS, CDR2 YFSETQ. The CDR3 loop reads CASSLGGQRTGELFF. Written as DNA, the CDR3 is TGCGCCAGCAGCTTGGGAGGGCAGCGCACCGGGGAGCTGTTTTTT.

The gene calls are TRBV19 and TRBJ2-7; TRBD2 agrees at 9 bases. The CDR3 length is 15 residues. The V and J ends lost 1 base and 2 bases, in that order; junction bases with no gene match: 3. The germline V gene encodes CDR1 LNHDA and CDR2 SQIVND (reference sequence). The CDR3 nucleotides are TGTGCCAGTAGTATAGGACTAGCGGAAACCTACGAGCAGTACTTC. Translation: CASSIGLAETYEQYF.

The rearrangement uses TRBV7-2 and TRBJ2-7, with a possible D match to TRBD2 (6 bases). This CDR3 is built from 14 residues. The ends were cut back, 3 bases at V and 3 bases at J, with 12 bases in the middle. Germline assignment: CDR1 SGHTA and CDR2 FQGNSA. CDR3 protein: CASSFLGLNYEQYF. Written as DNA, the CDR3 is TGTGCCAGCAGCTTCTTAGGACTAAACTACGAGCAGTACTTC.

CDR3 in amino acids: CASSQEPSGSGEQYF. DNA for the CDR3: TGTGCCAGCAGCCAAGAACCTAGCGGGAGTGGCGAGCAGTACTTC. This chain uses TRBV11-2 with TRBJ2-7; TRBD2 aligns across 10 bases. With V trimmed by 5 bases and J by 6 bases, 10 bases remained unmatched. CDR3 length: 15 residues. Germline V CDR1 and CDR2: SGHAT, FQNNGV.

The gene calls are TRBV5-4 and TRBJ2-7; weak D call: TRBD2 (6 bases). This CDR3 is built from 15 residues. V shed 3 bases and J shed 3 bases, with 16 bases lying between them. Germline CDR1 and CDR2: SGHNT and YYREEE (reference sequence). DNA for the CDR3: TGTGCCAGCAGCTCGAAGTCAGGCGGGAACTACGAGCAGTACTTC. Translation: CASSSKSGGNYEQYF.

This clone came up once. The chain uses TRBV9 and TRBJ2-1; 10 nucleotides line up with TRBD2. There are 17 residues in the CDR3. Trimming cost V 3 bases and J 3 bases; bases outside gene matches: 9. Germline V gene lookup returns CDR1 SGDLS and CDR2 YYNGEE. Written as DNA, the CDR3 is TGTGCCAGCAGCGAGGGAGGAACTAGCGGGGACTACAATGAGCAGTTCTTC. Protein: CASSEGGTSGDYNEQFF.